This passage covers 2 T cell receptor beta chains from one sample sequenced in a study of T cell responses to AZD1222 COVID-19 vaccine. Clones were read by immunoSEQ multiplex PCR, and TCRdb kept only the in-frame ones, dropping some. The table records approximately 130,000 clones, around nine tenths of them present only once. This specimen was peripheral blood, taken 28 days after the second AZD1222 dose. These receptors came from an adult who received the AZD1222 COVID-19 vaccine.

This clone was found once. The V call is TRBV19, the J call TRBJ1-1, with D uncertain. Deletions cut 5 bases from V and 11 bases from J, with 18 bases between. The CDR3 loop spans 13 amino acids. Germline assignment: CDR1 LNHDA and CDR2 SQIVND (reference sequence). The CDR3 bases are TGTGCCAGTAGTGAAGGGCGGGTCGGATGGGCTTTCTTT. Translation gives CASSEGRVGWAFF.

The V gene is TRBV28, the J gene TRBJ2-7; D might be TRBD1 (5 bases). In germline, CDR1 is MDHEN, CDR2 SYDVKM. This CDR3 region has 14 residues. Trimming shortened V by 7 bases and J by 4 bases, and 17 bases separated the two germline ends. The CDR3 is CASMSFRGQYEQYF. Written as DNA, the CDR3 is TGTGCCAGCATGAGTTTTAGGGGTCAATACGAGCAGTACTTC.